Following are 18 T cell receptor beta chains from one sample sequenced in a study of blood T cell repertoires in COVID-19. The data were produced by immunoSEQ multiplex PCR, yet TCRdb's version contains in-frame clones alone and is incomplete. The profile shows about 87,000 clones, 70% to 90% of them singletons. What was sequenced was peripheral blood. The receptors originated from an elderly woman with COVID-19, enrolled during active disease.

J is TRBJ2-1 and V is TRBV28; 9 nucleotides agree with TRBD1. The germline gives CDR1 MDHEN, CDR2 SYDVKM. With 7 bases clipped from V and 1 base from J, the junction kept 5 bases outside the gene matches. The CDR3 loop spans 15 amino acids. This CDR3 is CASNPGQGSYNEQFF. In DNA, the CDR3 is TGTGCCAGCAACCCGGGACAGGGATCCTACAATGAGCAGTTCTTC.

This clone was seen a handful of times. This rearrangement joins TRBV19 to TRBJ2-5, with TRBD1 matching 10 bases. The CDR3 is made up of 16 amino acids. CDR1 and CDR2 from the germline V gene are LNHDA and SQIVND (reference sequence). Germline trimming cut 5 bases from V and 2 bases from J; bases unmatched to any gene: 8. CDR3 bases: TGTGCCAGTAGTCTTCAGGGACAGGGGATACAAGAGACCCAGTACTTC. Residues: CASSLQGQGIQETQYF.

This chain connects TRBV5-1 to TRBJ2-1, with 12 positions matching TRBD2. The germline V gene has CDR1 SGHRS and CDR2 YFSETQ. The CDR3 covers 18 residues. With V trimmed by 0 bases and J by 1 base, 5 bases remained unmatched. The CDR3 loop reads CASSLASGRAGSYNEQFF. The DNA for the CDR3 is TGCGCCAGCAGCTTGGCTAGCGGGAGGGCCGGGTCCTACAATGAGCAGTTCTTC.

The chain recombines TRBV7-9 with TRBJ2-5; TRBD1 agrees at 7 bases. From germline, CDR1 is SEHNR and CDR2 FQNEAQ (reference sequence). The CDR3 spans 14 residues. Unmatched junction bases numbered 13, after V lost 10 bases and J lost 5 bases. The CDR3 DNA reads TGTGCCATTACACAGGGGTATGATGTGGAGACCCAGTACTTC. Protein sequence: CAITQGYDVETQYF.

This rearrangement joins TRBV10-1 to TRBJ2-7; the match to TRBD2 covers 14 bases. Germline CDR1 reads WNHNN; CDR2 reads SYGVQD (reference sequence). This CDR3 region has 17 residues. The J segment lost 2 bases and the V segment lost 6 bases, leaving 9 bases of the junction unmatched. CDR3 DNA sequence: TGCGCCAGCAGCCCGGGACTAGCGGGAGAGAGGGCCTACGAGCAGTACTTC. It specifies CASSPGLAGERAYEQYF.

V gene TRBV9 combines with J gene TRBJ2-1; 13 nucleotides align to TRBD2. Germline CDR1 SGDLS, CDR2 YYNGEE. This CDR3 is 21 amino acids long. V trimming: 0 bases; J trimming: 0 bases; junction bases outside the gene matches: 12. The CDR3 sequence: CASSVARRGTSGALSYNEQFF. Written as DNA, the CDR3 is TGTGCCAGCAGCGTAGCTAGGCGTGGGACTAGCGGGGCTCTCTCCTACAATGAGCAGTTCTTC. The full variable domain, with the rest looked up from reference TRBV9 and TRBJ2-1, is DSGVTQTPKHLITATGQRVTLRCSPRSGDLSVYWYQQSLDQGLQFLIQYYNGEERAKGNILERFSAQQFPDLHSELNLSSLELGDSALYFCASSVARRGTSGALSYNEQFFGPGTRLTVL.

The rearrangement joins TRBV10-3 to TRBJ2-7; 9 bases fit TRBD2. The germline CDR1 and CDR2 sequences are ENHRY and SYGVKD. Trimming removed 8 bases from V and 4 bases from J; junction bases left unmatched: 6. The CDR3 has 13 residues. The chain's CDR3 is CAIGASGIYEQYF. In DNA form, the CDR3 reads TGTGCCATCGGGGCTAGCGGGATATACGAGCAGTACTTC.

This clone came up a few times. The V gene is TRBV9, the J gene TRBJ2-1; 7 nucleotides match TRBD2. Germline lookup yields CDR1 SGDLS and CDR2 YYNGEE. V lost 3 bases and J lost 10; bases outside the gene matches: 4. The CDR3 loop spans 12 amino acids. CDR3 DNA sequence: TGTGCCAGCAGCGCAACTAGCGCGGAGCAGTTCTTC. This sequence encodes CASSATSAEQFF.

CDR3 sequence: CSASLGTPEGRETQYF. The CDR3 nucleotides read TGCAGTGCTAGTCTCGGGACTCCCGAGGGTCGAGAGACCCAGTACTTC. The genes are TRBV20-1 and TRBJ2-5; a weak D match, TRBD2 (6 bases). Germline CDR1 reads DFQATT; CDR2 reads SNEGSKA (reference sequence). V was trimmed by 3 bases and J by 4 bases, leaving 21 bases between them. The CDR3 runs to 16 residues.

The chain carries TRBV30 and TRBJ1-3; D perhaps matches TRBD1 (5 bases). The V gene's germline CDR1 is GTSNPN and CDR2 SVGIG (reference sequence). V was shortened by 2 bases and J by 0 bases, with 17 bases between the two germline ends. The CDR3 is 17 amino acids. For the CDR3, the DNA is TGTGCCTGGAGTCGTAGACAGAGAATGAGCTCTGGAAACACCATATATTTT. Its translation: CAWSRRQRMSSGNTIYF.

V is TRBV11-2 and J is TRBJ1-2, with D possibly matching TRBD1 (5 bases). Trimming removed 5 bases from V and 7 bases from J, with 17 bases in between. Germline CDR1 reads SGHAT; CDR2 reads FQNNGV. The CDR3 extends over 14 amino acids. The CDR3: CASSLSGEVGGYTF. CDR3 DNA sequence: TGTGCCAGCAGCCTCTCGGGGGAGGTGGGTGGCTACACCTTC.

The V and J genes are TRBV9 and TRBJ2-1; 8 nucleotides agree with TRBD2. The CDR3 runs 16 residues. Per the germline V gene, CDR1 is SGDLS and CDR2 is YYNGEE. With V trimmed by 4 bases and J by 4 bases, 10 bases remained unmatched. The CDR3: CASSPLPGLEYNEQFF. CDR3 DNA sequence: TGTGCCAGCAGCCCACTACCGGGACTAGAGTACAATGAGCAGTTCTTC.

The J gene is TRBJ2-5, the V gene TRBV18; perhaps TRBD2 as D (6 bases). This CDR3 contains 13 residues. V shed 2 bases and J shed 3 bases, with 7 bases lying between them. Germline V lookup: CDR1 KGHSH, CDR2 LQKENI. The CDR3 reads CASSPGGKETQYF. CDR3 sequence (DNA): TGTGCCAGCTCACCAGGAGGGAAAGAGACCCAGTACTTC.

The V and J genes are TRBV30 and TRBJ2-1, with 10 bases fitting TRBD2. V lost 1 base to trimming and J lost 4 bases; unmatched junction nucleotides: 4. The germline V gene has CDR1 GTSNPN and CDR2 SVGIG (reference sequence). The CDR3 loop spans 15 amino acids. The CDR3 here is CAWSAGTSAYNEQFF. The CDR3, as DNA: TGTGCCTGGAGTGCTGGGACTAGCGCTTACAATGAGCAGTTCTTC.

CDR3 coding DNA: TGTGCCAGCAGCCAAAGGAATAGCGGGAGTTATCGCGAGCAGTACTTC. It translates to CASSQRNSGSYREQYF. The chain recombines TRBV7-9 with TRBJ2-7, with 9 positions matching TRBD2. Germline V lookup: CDR1 SEHNR, CDR2 FQNEAQ (reference sequence). V lost 5 bases, J lost 6 bases, and 14 bases stayed unmatched. This CDR3 has 16 amino acids.

The chain joins TRBV6-6 to TRBJ2-2, with TRBD2 matching 7 bases. The CDR3 totals 16 residues. With V trimmed by 6 bases and J by 0 bases, 7 bases remained unmatched. The germline V gene encodes CDR1 MNHNY and CDR2 SVGAGI (reference sequence). This CDR3 is CASRRRGGANTGELFF. In DNA, the CDR3 is TGTGCCAGCAGGCGTCGCGGGGGTGCGAACACCGGGGAGCTGTTTTTT.

This clone occurred once. This sequence joins TRBV10-3 and TRBJ2-7, with D perhaps TRBD2 (5 bases). Germline V CDR1 and CDR2: ENHRY, SYGVKD. The CDR3 contains 11 residues. V was shortened by 5 bases and J by 7 bases, with 9 bases between the two germline ends. The CDR3: CAISRTGEQYF. The CDR3 DNA sequence: TGTGCCATCAGTAGGACGGGGGAGCAGTACTTC.

The CDR3 loop reads CASSLVSGGRRDTQYF. CDR3 DNA sequence: TGTGCCAGCAGCTTGGTCAGCGGGGGGCGTAGAGATACGCAGTATTTT. The chain carries TRBV5-8 and TRBJ2-3; 9 positions match TRBD2. From germline, CDR1 is SGHTS and CDR2 YDEGEE. CDR3 size: 16 residues. V shed 0 bases and J 5 bases; nucleotides not matched to a gene: 7. The variable domain in full, with the rest retrieved from reference TRBV5-8 and TRBJ2-3, is EAGVTQSPTHLIKTRGQQATLRCSPISGHTSVYWYQQALGLGLQFLLWYDEGEERNRGNFPPRFSGRQFPNYSSELNVNALELEDSALYLCASSLVSGGRRDTQYFGPGTRLTVL.